What follows is one T cell receptor (beta chain) and its context. Per the original data handling: Amplification with reference gene primers provided the estimates of nucleated cell counts. Assay: immunoSEQ multiplex PCR; the TCRdb copy retains only in-frame clones and omits some. V and J calls and clone size are given by that table; D and trimming were obtained from the DNA. The table lists about 200,000 clones, roughly four fifths of them singletons. These data come from a study of blood T cell repertoires in COVID-19. The overall study: Sources were T cells, B-cell-depleted T cells, or PBMCs; the material itself was cDNA or gDNA.

V was shortened by 8 bases and J by 5 bases, with 15 bases between the two germline ends. The germline CDR1 and CDR2 sequences are LNHDA and SQIVND (reference sequence). The length of the CDR3 is 14 residues. The sequence came from a woman between 65 and 79 years old with active or convalescent COVID-19. The chain joins TRBV19 to TRBJ2-2; D possibly corresponds to TRBD2 (5 bases). Sequencing was carried out using peripheral blood. This CDR3 reads CASFSLVGTGELFF. In nucleotides, the CDR3 is TGTGCCAGTTTCTCACTAGTGGGTACCGGGGAGCTGTTTTTT. The variable domain in full, completed from reference TRBV19 and TRBJ2-2, reads DGGITQSPKYLFRKEGQNVTLSCEQNLNHDAMYWYRQDPGQGLRLIYYSQIVNDFQKGDIAEGYSVSREKKESFPLTVTSAQKNPTAFYLCASFSLVGTGELFFGEGSRLTVL.